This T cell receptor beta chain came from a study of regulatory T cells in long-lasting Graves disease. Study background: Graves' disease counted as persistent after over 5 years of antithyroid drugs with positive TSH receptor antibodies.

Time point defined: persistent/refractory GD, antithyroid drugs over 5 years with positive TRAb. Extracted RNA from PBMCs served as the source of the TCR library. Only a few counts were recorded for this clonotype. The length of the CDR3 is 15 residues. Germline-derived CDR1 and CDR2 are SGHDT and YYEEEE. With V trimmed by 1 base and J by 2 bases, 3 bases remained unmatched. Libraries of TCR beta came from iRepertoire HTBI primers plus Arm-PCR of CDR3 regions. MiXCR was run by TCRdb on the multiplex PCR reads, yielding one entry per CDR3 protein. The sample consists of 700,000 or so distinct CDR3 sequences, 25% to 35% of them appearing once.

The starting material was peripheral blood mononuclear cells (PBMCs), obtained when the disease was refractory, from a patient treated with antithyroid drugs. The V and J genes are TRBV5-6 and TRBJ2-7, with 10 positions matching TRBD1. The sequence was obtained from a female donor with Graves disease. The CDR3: CASSLRDRGTYEQYF. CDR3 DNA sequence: TGTGCCAGCAGCTTGAGGGACAGGGGCACCTACGAGCAGTACTTC.